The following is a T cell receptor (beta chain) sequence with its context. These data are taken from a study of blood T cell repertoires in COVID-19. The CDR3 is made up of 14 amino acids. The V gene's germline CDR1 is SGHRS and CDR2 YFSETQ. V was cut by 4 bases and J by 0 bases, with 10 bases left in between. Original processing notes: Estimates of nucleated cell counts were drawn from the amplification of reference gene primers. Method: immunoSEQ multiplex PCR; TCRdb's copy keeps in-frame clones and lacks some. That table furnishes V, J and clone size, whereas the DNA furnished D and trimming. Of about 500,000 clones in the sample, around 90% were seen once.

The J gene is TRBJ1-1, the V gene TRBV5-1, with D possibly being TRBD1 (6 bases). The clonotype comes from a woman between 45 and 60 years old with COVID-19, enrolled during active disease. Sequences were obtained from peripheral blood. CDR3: CASSIGQLNTEAFF. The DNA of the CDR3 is TGCGCCAGCAGCATAGGACAGCTGAACACTGAAGCTTTCTTT.